The 30 T cell receptor beta chains reported below all come from one sample, sequenced in a study of blood T cells in healthy people across ages. PCR was performed a second time for roughly 7 to 12 cycles using a sample-barcoded 5' primer and a J-beta primer mix. TCRdb analysed the 5' RACE reads with MiXCR anew, one entry per CDR3 protein. The profile shows more than 1,000,000 distinct CDR3 sequences, about 25% of them singletons. This sample was shared with a second study, whose subject was T cells of mothers and their children.

The source material was blood. These receptors all stem from a girl aged 2-15 years in good health.

This clonotype was recorded a few times. V and J are TRBV29-1 and TRBJ2-7; the D is unclear. In germline, CDR1 is SQVTM, CDR2 ANQGSEA. This CDR3 comprises 11 residues. The ends were cut back, 6 bases at V and 6 bases at J, with 12 bases in the middle. CDR3 DNA: TGCAGCGTGCTCAGGAGTACCGAGCAGTACTTC. Its translation is CSVLRSTEQYF.

The CDR3 region is CASRALAGMETQYF. DNA for the CDR3: TGCGCCAGCAGGGCACTAGCGGGTATGGAGACCCAGTACTTC. This chain uses TRBV5-1 with TRBJ2-5, with 9 bases that match TRBD2. After removal of 5 bases from V and 5 bases from J, the junction contained 7 bases not matched to a gene. The CDR3 covers 14 residues. Germline values: CDR1 SGHRS, CDR2 YFSETQ.

The chain carries TRBV29-1 and TRBJ2-2; D gene uncertain. The V and J ends lost 7 bases and 3 bases respectively, with 12 bases between them. CDR3 length: 13 residues. Per germline, CDR1 SQVTM and CDR2 ANQGSEA. CDR3 DNA sequence: TGCAGCGGTCACCTGCCGGACACCGGGGAGCTGTTTTTT. It yields the protein CSGHLPDTGELFF.

This clonotype has a handful of counts. This could be a read error, since a much larger clone is one nucleotide away. The J gene is TRBJ2-5, the V gene TRBV5-5; no definite D call. The J call may not be correct, given that the DNA end is closer to TRBJ2-1. Germline V lookup: CDR1 SGHKS, CDR2 YYEKEE (reference sequence). The CDR3 loop spans 12 amino acids. The CDR3 sequence is CASSPNYSEQFF. CDR3 in DNA: TGTGCCAGCAGCCCTAACTACAGTGAGCAGTTCTTC.

A word on this clonotype: A much more abundant neighbour one base away suggests this may be a read error. The chain's CDR3 is CASSQLQGVCGYTF. CDR3 sequence (DNA): TGTGCCAGCAGTCAACTCCAGGGAGTCTGTGGCTACACCTTC. The gene calls are TRBV6-5 and TRBJ1-2, with a tentative D call TRBD1 (5 bases). CDR1 MNHEY and CDR2 SVGAGI come from the germline V gene. V lost 5 bases and J lost 7, with 17 bases in between. CDR3 length: 14 amino acids.

The rearrangement uses TRBV4-3 and TRBJ2-5; TRBD2 matches 7 bases. The J call is uncertain, as TRBJ2-7 better fits the DNA end. The length of the CDR3 is 15 residues. From germline, CDR1 is LGHNA and CDR2 YSLEER. The CDR3 loop is CASSQARGDLYEQYF. CDR3 nucleotide sequence: TGCGCCAGCAGCCAAGCACGGGGGGACTTATACGAGCAGTACTTC.

This clonotype was detected ten times or more. The rearrangement joins TRBV12-3 or TRBV12-4 to TRBJ1-2, with D uncertain. The CDR3 length is 12 residues. V was cut by 2 bases and J by 6 bases, with 7 bases left in between. The CDR3 sequence: CASSLSENGYTF. For the CDR3, the DNA is TGTGCCAGCAGTTTAAGCGAGAATGGCTACACCTTC.

The V call is TRBV4-1, the J call TRBJ2-7; possible D gene TRBD2, 5 bases. Germline V gives CDR1 MGHRA, CDR2 YSYEKL. Trimming shortened V by 4 bases and J by 5 bases, and 15 bases separated the two germline ends. The CDR3 spans 14 residues. This CDR3 reads CASSPAVGVDEQYF. The DNA of the CDR3 is TGCGCCAGCAGCCCAGCGGTTGGTGTGGACGAGCAGTACTTC.

The chain carries TRBV25-1 and TRBJ2-5; 8 bases map to TRBD2. CDR3 length equals 17 residues. Germline-derived CDR1 and CDR2 are MGHDK and SYGVNS. V gave up 0 bases and J gave up 3 bases; unmatched junction bases: 9. This chain's CDR3 is CASSEYWGSGEEETQYF. CDR3 nucleotide sequence: TGTGCCAGCAGTGAATATTGGGGTAGCGGGGAAGAAGAGACCCAGTACTTC.

The chain recombines TRBV29-1 with TRBJ1-2; TRBD1 is a possible D gene (5 bases). V was clipped by 3 bases and J by 4 bases, with 24 bases between them. In germline, CDR1 is SQVTM, CDR2 ANQGSEA. The CDR3 consists of 17 residues. The CDR3 loop is CSVDPKGEGILSYGYTF. CDR3 bases: TGCAGCGTTGACCCTAAAGGGGAAGGCATTTTAAGCTATGGCTACACCTTC.

This clonotype has a handful of counts. The junction does not match germline at one end; this may be a read error. The chain recombines TRBV28 with TRBJ2-7; D is ambiguous. The V gene's germline CDR1 is MDHEN and CDR2 SYDVKM. This CDR3 spans 16 amino acids. CDR3 DNA sequence: TGTGCCAGCAGTTTATATCCACGCTTACTATCCTACGGGCAGTACTTC. This sequence encodes CASSLYPRLLSYGQYF.

This sequence joins TRBV20-1 and TRBJ2-7; 8 nucleotides agree with TRBD1. Germline CDR1 reads DFQATT; CDR2 reads SNEGSKA (reference sequence). This CDR3 contains 14 residues. With 0 bases clipped from V and 3 bases from J, the junction kept 4 bases outside the gene matches. CDR3 in DNA: TGCAGTGCTAGAGATTATACAGGGGGCTACGAGCAGTACTTC. Protein product: CSARDYTGGYEQYF.

CDR3 amino acids: CASSPIAGGPYHEQFF. In nucleotides, the CDR3 is TGTGCCAGCAGCCCTATAGCGGGAGGGCCTTACCATGAGCAGTTCTTC. The V call is TRBV7-3, the J call TRBJ2-7, with TRBD2 identical over 11 bases. The J call is uncertain, as TRBJ2-1 better fits the DNA end. This CDR3 region has 16 residues. Per germline, CDR1 SGHTA and CDR2 FQGTGA.

This chain links TRBV19 with TRBJ2-4; 8 nucleotides match TRBD2. The CDR3 extends over 16 amino acids. Germline assignment: CDR1 LNHDA and CDR2 SQIVND (reference sequence). After removal of 7 bases from V and 0 bases from J, the junction contained 8 bases not matched to a gene. CDR3 region: CASTVGLGVAKNIQYF. In DNA form, the CDR3 reads TGTGCCAGTACCGTGGGACTAGGAGTAGCCAAAAACATTCAGTACTTC.

In its sample, this clonotype was seen a few times. J is TRBJ2-3 and V is TRBV3-1; no clear D gene. Germline CDR1 reads LGHDT; CDR2 reads YNNKEL (reference sequence). CDR3 length: 15 amino acids. V lost 0 bases to trimming and J lost 6 bases, with 13 bases between them. The CDR3: CASSQDRSSSDTQYF. The CDR3 coding sequence is TGTGCCAGCAGCCAAGATCGGTCGTCCTCGGATACGCAGTATTTT.

V is TRBV28 and J is TRBJ2-3, with D hard to call. The better agreement between TRBJ1-5 and the DNA end casts doubt on the J call. The CDR3 runs to 17 residues. Germline assignment: CDR1 MDHEN and CDR2 SYDVKM. CDR3 coding DNA: TGTGCCAGCAGTTTATTAAGCCCACAGCGTCGCACAGATACGCAGCATTTT. Residues: CASSLLSPQRRTDTQHF.

This clonotype has just a few counts. The CDR3, as DNA: TGTGCCAGCACCGAGGGGACTGAAGCTTTCTTT. Amino acids: CASTEGTEAFF. The chain joins TRBV12-3 or TRBV12-4 to TRBJ1-1, with D possibly matching TRBD1 (5 bases). The V end was cut by 7 bases, the J end by 5 bases, with 8 bases between. This CDR3 contains 11 residues.

Only one count was recorded for this clonotype. The gene calls are TRBV15 and TRBJ1-4; D remains ambiguous. V was trimmed by 0 bases and J by 13 bases, leaving 18 bases between them. CDR1 and CDR2 from the germline V gene are LNHNV and YYDKDF (reference sequence). The CDR3 is made up of 15 amino acids. CDR3: CATSRDRRPSRVLFF. The DNA of the CDR3 is TGTGCCACCAGCAGAGATCGGAGGCCGTCTAGGGTACTGTTTTTT.

This rearrangement joins TRBV28 to TRBJ2-2; D unresolved. Germline lookup yields CDR1 MDHEN and CDR2 SYDVKM. CDR3 length equals 14 residues. Trimming stripped 6 bases from V and 6 bases from J, with 14 bases between. CDR3 DNA: TGTGCCAGCAGCTTCAGACGGGTCGCCGGGGAGCTGTTTTTT. As protein: CASSFRRVAGELFF.

The chain is built from TRBV28 and TRBJ1-2, with D unclear. The CDR3 extends over 14 amino acids. The ends were cut back, 5 bases at V and 7 bases at J, with 17 bases in the middle. Germline lookup yields CDR1 MDHEN and CDR2 SYDVKM. CDR3 residues: CASSPIHGRGGYTF. DNA for the CDR3: TGTGCCAGCAGTCCCATCCACGGGAGAGGTGGCTACACCTTC.

In this sample, this clonotype turned up a few times. The V and J genes are TRBV20-1 and TRBJ2-5; 8 bases fit TRBD1. The CDR3 totals 12 residues. Trimming removed 3 bases from V and 3 bases from J; junction bases left unmatched: 0. Germline loops: CDR1 DFQATT, CDR2 SNEGSKA (reference sequence). The CDR3 coding sequence is TGCAGTGCTAGGGGACAGGAAGAGACCCAGTACTTC. Its protein is CSARGQEETQYF.

The chain joins TRBV10-2 to TRBJ2-5; the D call may be TRBD1 or TRBD2 (5 bases each). TRBJ2-1 explains the end of the DNA better; the J call may be wrong. The CDR3 is made up of 14 amino acids. The germline CDR1 and CDR2 sequences are WSHSY and SAAADI. The CDR3 region has the DNA TGCGCCAGCAGTCAGGGACCAGCGGATAATGAGCAGTTCTTC. Translated, it gives CASSQGPADNEQFF.

In its sample, this clonotype was seen many times. CDR3 protein: CASSVAGTADYEQYF. CDR3 coding DNA: TGTGCCAGCAGCGTAGCGGGGACAGCCGACTACGAGCAGTACTTC. The J gene is TRBJ2-5, the V gene TRBV9; 7 bases agree with TRBD1. Near its end, the DNA agrees better with TRBJ2-7, so the J call may be wrong. The CDR3 length is 15 residues. CDR1 SGDLS and CDR2 YYNGEE come from the germline V gene.

The genes are TRBV20-1 and TRBJ2-7, with 10 bases that match TRBD2. The CDR3 covers 13 residues. With V trimmed by 5 bases and J by 3 bases, 4 bases remained unmatched. Germline CDR1 DFQATT, CDR2 SNEGSKA (reference sequence). This CDR3 is CSAGASGSYEQYF. Here the CDR3 DNA reads TGCAGTGCTGGGGCTAGCGGGAGCTACGAGCAGTACTTC.

The chain's CDR3 is CAISDTGQLNQPQHF. In DNA, the CDR3 is TGTGCCATCAGTGATACGGGACAGTTAAATCAGCCCCAGCATTTT. The chain uses TRBV10-3 and TRBJ1-5, with TRBD1 matching 7 bases. Germline CDR1 reads ENHRY; CDR2 reads SYGVKD. V lost 3 bases and J lost 4; bases outside the gene matches: 6. There are 15 residues in the CDR3.

The J gene is TRBJ2-5, the V gene TRBV25-1, with TRBD1 matching 8 bases. The CDR3 sequence is 14 residues long. Germline V lookup: CDR1 MGHDK, CDR2 SYGVNS. The V gene end was trimmed by 1 base and the J gene end by 3 bases; junction bases not matched to a gene: 1. The CDR3 DNA reads TGTGCCAGCAGTGAATTACAGGGGGAAGAGACCCAGTACTTC. It codes for CASSELQGEETQYF. Filled out from reference TRBV25-1 and TRBJ2-5, the complete variable domain reads EADIYQTPRYLVIGTGKKITLECSQTMGHDKMYWYQQDPGMELHLIHYSYGVNSTEKGDLSSESTVSRIRTEHFPLTLESARPSHTSQYLCASSELQGEETQYFGPGTRLLVL.

The chain has TRBV4-3 and TRBJ2-4, with D possibly matching TRBD1 (6 bases). The germline CDR1 and CDR2 sequences are LGHNA and YSLEER. V lost 4 bases and J lost 0, with 19 bases in between. The CDR3 length is 18 residues. Here the CDR3 reads CASSPRTAWGIAKNIQYF. In nucleotides, the CDR3 is TGCGCCAGCAGCCCCCGGACAGCCTGGGGGATAGCCAAAAACATTCAGTACTTC.

The chain has TRBV4-3 and TRBJ1-2; 9 bases align to TRBD1. The CDR3 runs to 15 residues. Germline-derived CDR1 and CDR2 are LGHNA and YSLEER. Trimming at V came to 0 bases and at J to 3 bases, leaving 2 bases not matched to a gene. Here the CDR3 reads CASSQDRDRDYGYTF. DNA of the CDR3: TGCGCCAGCAGCCAAGACAGGGACAGGGACTATGGCTACACCTTC.

The sample holds a few counts of this clonotype. The chain combines TRBV5-6 with TRBJ1-1; D remains ambiguous. Trimming shortened V by 1 base and J by 4 bases, and 11 bases separated the two germline ends. Germline assignment: CDR1 SGHDT and CDR2 YYEEEE. The CDR3 is made up of 14 amino acids. CDR3 amino acids: CASSLTPAGTEAFF. DNA of the CDR3: TGTGCCAGCAGCTTGACGCCGGCCGGCACTGAAGCTTTCTTT.

This chain connects TRBV29-1 to TRBJ1-2, with TRBD1 identical over 7 bases. Per the germline V gene, CDR1 is SQVTM and CDR2 is ANQGSEA. There are 12 residues in the CDR3. The junction had 8 bases not matched to a gene; V was cut back by 5 bases and J by 8 bases. The CDR3 region has the DNA TGCAGCGTTATCCAACAGGGGAACGGCTACACCTTC. Translation gives CSVIQQGNGYTF.